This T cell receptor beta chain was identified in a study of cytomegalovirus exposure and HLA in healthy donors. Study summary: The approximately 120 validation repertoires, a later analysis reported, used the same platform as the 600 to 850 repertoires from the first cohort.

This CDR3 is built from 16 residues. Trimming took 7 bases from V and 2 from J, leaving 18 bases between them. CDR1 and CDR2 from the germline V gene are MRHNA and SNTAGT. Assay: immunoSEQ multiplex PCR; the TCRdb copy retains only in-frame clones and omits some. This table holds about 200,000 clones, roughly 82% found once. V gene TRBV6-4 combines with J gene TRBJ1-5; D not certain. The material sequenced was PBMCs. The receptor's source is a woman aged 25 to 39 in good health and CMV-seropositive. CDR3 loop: CASNSVSLRCNQPQHF. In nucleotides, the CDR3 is TGTGCCAGCAATTCCGTATCACTGCGGTGCAATCAGCCCCAGCATTTT.